Listed here is a single T cell receptor (beta chain). The antigen is unknown. iRepertoire HTBI primers and Arm-PCR of CDR3 regions built TCR beta libraries. TCRdb reprocessed the multiplex PCR reads with MiXCR, giving one entry per CDR3 protein. Of a few hundred thousand distinct CDR3 sequences listed, roughly 15% are singletons. Germline CDR1 reads LNHDA; CDR2 reads SQIVND (reference sequence). V dropped 3 bases and J dropped 8; count of bases not matched to a gene: 5. This CDR3 region has 14 residues. The data were obtained in a study of regulatory T cells in long-lasting Graves disease. Findings of the study overall: The study found lower TCR diversity in persistent Graves' patients than in newly diagnosed ones. TRBV28, TRBJ1-2 and TRBJ2-5 were segments that persistent disease favored.

The time point denotes: newly diagnosed GD, antithyroid drugs for less than 3 months. PBMC RNA served as the TCR library source. Patients all came to the study from an endocrinology department in Xi'an, China. These data also featured in a second study, about T cells in Graves' hyperthyroidism and ophthalmopathy. That work adds: First-round RT-PCR with HTBI primers amplified the TCR CDR3 region.

This clonotype was sampled from a young woman with Graves disease. This chain links TRBV19 with TRBJ1-4; 8 bases agree with TRBD1. The material was peripheral blood mononuclear cells (PBMCs), obtained at new diagnosis, from a patient treated with antithyroid drugs. The CDR3 protein is CASSMTGVTEKLFF. CDR3 nucleotides: TGTGCCAGTAGTATGACAGGGGTGACGGAAAAACTGTTTTTT. The variable domain in full, with the rest retrieved from reference TRBV19 and TRBJ1-4, is DGGITQSPKYLFRKEGQNVTLSCEQNLNHDAMYWYRQDPGQGLRLIYYSQIVNDFQKGDIAEGYSVSREKKESFPLTVTSAQKNPTAFYLCASSMTGVTEKLFFGSGTQLSVL.